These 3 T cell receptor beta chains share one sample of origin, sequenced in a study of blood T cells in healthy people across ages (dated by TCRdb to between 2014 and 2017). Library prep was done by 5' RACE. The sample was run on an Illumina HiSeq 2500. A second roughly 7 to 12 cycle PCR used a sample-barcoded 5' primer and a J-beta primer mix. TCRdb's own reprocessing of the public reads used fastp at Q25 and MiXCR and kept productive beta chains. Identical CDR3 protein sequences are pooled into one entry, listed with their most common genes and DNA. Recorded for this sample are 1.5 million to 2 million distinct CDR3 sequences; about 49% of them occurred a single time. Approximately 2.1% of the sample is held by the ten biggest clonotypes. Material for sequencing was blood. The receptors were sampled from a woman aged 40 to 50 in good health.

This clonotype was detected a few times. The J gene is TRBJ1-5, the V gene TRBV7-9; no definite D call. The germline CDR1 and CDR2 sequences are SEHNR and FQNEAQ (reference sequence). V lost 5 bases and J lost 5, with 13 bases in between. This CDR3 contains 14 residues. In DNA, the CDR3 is TGTGCCAGCAGCGCGGACGGCAACTATCAGCCCCAGCATTTT. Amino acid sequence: CASSADGNYQPQHF.

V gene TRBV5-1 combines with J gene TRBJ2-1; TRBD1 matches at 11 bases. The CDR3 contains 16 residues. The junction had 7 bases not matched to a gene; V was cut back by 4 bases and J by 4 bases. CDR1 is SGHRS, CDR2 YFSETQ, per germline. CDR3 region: CASSPGQGAFYNEQFF. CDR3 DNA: TGCGCCAGCAGCCCCGGACAGGGGGCTTTTTACAATGAGCAGTTCTTC.

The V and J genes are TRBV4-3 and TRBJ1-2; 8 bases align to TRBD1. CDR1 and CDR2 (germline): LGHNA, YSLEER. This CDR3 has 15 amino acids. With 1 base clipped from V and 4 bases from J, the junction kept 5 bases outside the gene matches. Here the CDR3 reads CASSQATTGAYGYTF. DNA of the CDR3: TGCGCCAGCAGCCAAGCGACGACAGGGGCCTATGGCTACACCTTC.